This T cell receptor (beta chain) was sequenced for a study of human T cells and chemical hapten exposure. Study-level findings and limits: Expanded TCRs formed significantly more large CDR3 similarity clusters than controls. Among TCRs, those above 1 in 1000 frequency were unaffected by DPC sensitization.

Authors' processing steps: A per-sample median of roughly 97,000 TCRs was observed, with a range of about 20,000 to 700,000. TCRdb ran MiXCR on the RACE reads and lists one entry per CDR3 protein. The authors' filters were not applied to this entry. The sample shows approximately 260,000 distinct CDR3 sequences, approximately 7.5% of them seen only once. This clonotype was detected only a few times. Its specificity is not known. Trimming removed 4 bases from V and 8 bases from J, with 16 bases in between. In germline, CDR1 is SGDLS, CDR2 YYNGEE. The CDR3 loop spans 15 amino acids. Documented time point: pre-sensitization, week 0. Described treatment: therapeutic diphenylcyclopropenone sensitization with weekly scalp DPC.

The gene calls are TRBV9 and TRBJ1-6; possibly TRBD1 for D (6 bases). The TCR was taken from a young man with alopecia areata. Some clones in this sample may be carry-over from other donors' samples. The sequenced sample was whole blood, obtained in connection with sensitization to the hapten diphenylcyclopropenone (DPC). CDR3 coding DNA: TGTGCCAGCAGCTCTCGTACAGGGTCGGATTCACCCCTCCACTTT. Translation: CASSSRTGSDSPLHF.